The next 25 T cell receptor beta chains were all read from a single sample in a study of response to subunit inactivated influenza vaccine. TCRdb reprocessed the RT-PCR reads with MiXCR, giving one entry per CDR3 protein. The repertoire holds under 200,000 distinct CDR3 sequences, with approximately 12% as singletons. This sample also appeared in a second study, on T cells expressing NK-cell markers. That work adds: The authors generated TCR beta cDNA through 5'RACE template switching with UMIs.

Sequencing was performed on CD8+ T cells sorted from PBMCs, taken 11 to 12 days after vaccination. The receptors derive from a man aged 45-60 years who received an inactivated influenza vaccine.

This sequence joins TRBV12-3 or TRBV12-4 and TRBJ2-7; 8 bases fit TRBD1. The CDR3 loop spans 16 amino acids. J was trimmed by 4 bases and V by 7 bases; bases with no gene match: 15. CDR3: CASTETGEMVPYEQYF. CDR3 in DNA: TGTGCCAGCACTGAGACAGGGGAAATGGTCCCTTACGAGCAGTACTTC.

This clonotype showed up just a few times. The CDR3: CSVVLQGAFYEQYF. The CDR3 region has the DNA TGCAGCGTAGTTCTTCAGGGGGCTTTTTACGAGCAGTACTTC. The rearrangement uses TRBV29-1 and TRBJ2-7, with 8 positions matching TRBD1. CDR3 length equals 14 residues. The germline V gene encodes CDR1 SQVTM and CDR2 ANQGSEA. With V trimmed by 6 bases and J by 4 bases, 11 bases remained unmatched.

The chain recombines TRBV11-2 with TRBJ2-1; no reliable D call. This CDR3 has 16 residues. The germline CDR1 and CDR2 sequences are SGHAT and FQNNGV. V was cut by 2 bases and J by 7 bases, with 18 bases left in between. The CDR3 spells CASSLLQTLGRNEQFF. The DNA for the CDR3 is TGTGCCAGCAGCTTACTACAGACCCTTGGAAGGAATGAGCAGTTCTTC.

The chain is built from TRBV5-1 and TRBJ2-7; TRBD1 is a possible D gene (5 bases). V was clipped by 5 bases and J by 2 bases, with 17 bases between them. The CDR3 sequence is 15 residues long. Germline-derived CDR1 and CDR2 are SGHRS and YFSETQ. Written as DNA, the CDR3 is TGCGCCAGCAGAATATTCCCAGGGCTTACCTACGAGCAGTACTTC. Translating gives CASRIFPGLTYEQYF.

This clonotype was observed a handful of times. V usage is TRBV2 and J usage is TRBJ2-7, with 7 nucleotides matching TRBD1. CDR1 and CDR2 from the germline V gene are SNHLY and FYNNEI. Trimming took 4 bases from V and 0 from J; bases not matched to a gene: 15. This CDR3 is 18 amino acids long. The CDR3 region has the DNA TGTGCCAGCAGTGGGCCTATTGGGACAGATTCCTTCTCCTACGAGCAGTACTTC. Amino acids: CASSGPIGTDSFSYEQYF.

This clonotype was recorded a few times. This rearrangement joins TRBV9 to TRBJ2-7; no clear D gene. This CDR3 region has 14 residues. Germline V gene data show CDR1 as SGDLS and CDR2 as YYNGEE. V was clipped by 0 bases and J by 2 bases, with 9 bases between them. The CDR3 coding sequence is TGTGCCAGCAGCGTAGATTCCGTTACCTACGAGCAGTACTTC. Amino acid sequence: CASSVDSVTYEQYF.

A few counts support this clonotype. The chain links TRBV12-3 or TRBV12-4 to TRBJ1-5, with a weak D call TRBD1 (6 bases). Deletions cut 5 bases from V and 0 bases from J, with 11 bases between. CDR3 length: 15 amino acids. The DNA for the CDR3 is TGTGCCAGCAGTGCTGGACAGACTAGCAATCAGCCCCAGCATTTT. Amino acid sequence: CASSAGQTSNQPQHF.

This chain uses TRBV7-9 with TRBJ2-5; D ambiguous. V was pared by 1 base and J by 2 bases, with 8 bases between. This CDR3 comprises 14 residues. Germline CDR1 and CDR2: SEHNR and FQNEAQ (reference sequence). This CDR3 reads CASSLGRAQETQYF. The CDR3 coding sequence is TGTGCCAGCAGCTTAGGAAGGGCTCAAGAGACCCAGTACTTC.

The sample holds a few counts of this clonotype. The CDR3 reads CASSEALHRPPPYNEQFF. In DNA form, the CDR3 reads TGTGCCAGCAGTGAAGCGCTTCACAGGCCCCCACCCTACAATGAGCAGTTCTTC. This chain uses TRBV2 with TRBJ2-1, with D perhaps matching TRBD1 (5 bases). V lost 0 bases to trimming and J lost 2 bases, with 17 bases between them. Germline loops: CDR1 SNHLY, CDR2 FYNNEI. The CDR3 totals 18 residues.

This clonotype was seen a single time. This CDR3 is CASSQDGGTGEQETQYF. The DNA for the CDR3 is TGCGCCAGCAGCCAAGACGGGGGGACAGGGGAACAAGAGACCCAGTACTTC. J is TRBJ2-5 and V is TRBV4-3, with TRBD1 matching over 10 bases. This CDR3 is built from 17 residues. The J segment lost 2 bases and the V segment lost 0 bases, leaving 6 bases of the junction unmatched. Per the germline V gene, CDR1 is LGHNA and CDR2 is YSLEER.

The chain couples TRBV4-1 to TRBJ2-1, with D possibly being TRBD2 (6 bases). The CDR3 is 16 amino acids. CDR1 MGHRA and CDR2 YSYEKL come from the germline V gene. The germline V and J ends were trimmed by 0 bases and 7 bases, with 16 bases remaining between them. CDR3 bases: TGCGCCAGCAGCCAAGATTTGGCCCTGGAGGGAAATGAGCAGTTCTTC. Protein product: CASSQDLALEGNEQFF.

V gene TRBV7-8 combines with J gene TRBJ2-1; 7 positions agree with TRBD2. J lost 1 base, V lost 1 base, and 7 bases had no gene match. The CDR3 is made up of 17 amino acids. Germline-derived CDR1 and CDR2 are SGHVS and FQNEAQ. The CDR3 here is CASSLVERGYSYNEQFF. The DNA for the CDR3 is TGTGCCAGCAGCTTAGTCGAGCGGGGCTATTCCTACAATGAGCAGTTCTTC.

This clonotype was seen repeatedly, ten times or more. The rearrangement joins TRBV7-9 to TRBJ2-1; TRBD1 matches at 7 bases. Germline V gives CDR1 SEHNR, CDR2 FQNEAQ (reference sequence). The V and J ends lost 5 bases and 9 bases, in that order; junction bases with no gene match: 16. The CDR3 is made up of 16 amino acids. The CDR3 region has the DNA TGTGCCAGCAGCCGTTACACAGGGGACCGCCCTAGTGAGCAGTTCTTC. Its translation: CASSRYTGDRPSEQFF.

This clonotype showed up many times. The genes are TRBV6-2 or TRBV6-3 and TRBJ2-1; 12 bases map to TRBD2. This CDR3 is 16 amino acids long. The trim removed 0 bases at V and 7 bases at J, leaving 4 bases unmatched. Germline V lookup: CDR1 MNHEY, CDR2 SVGEGT. DNA for the CDR3: TGTGCCAGCAGTTACTCGGCTAGCGGGAGGGCTAATGAGCAGTTCTTC. Translation: CASSYSASGRANEQFF.

This clonotype has at least ten counts. In DNA form, the CDR3 reads TGTGCCAGCAGCCCCTTTGAGGGGGACAATCAGCCCCAGCATTTT. Translating it yields CASSPFEGDNQPQHF. V gene TRBV7-8 combines with J gene TRBJ1-5, with D possibly matching TRBD1 (6 bases). Looked up from germline, CDR1 is SGHVS and CDR2 is FQNEAQ. The CDR3 is 15 amino acids. V was cut by 5 bases and J by 3 bases, with 14 bases left in between.

V and J are TRBV6-2 or TRBV6-3 and TRBJ2-4, with 9 positions matching TRBD2. J gave up 0 bases and V 0 bases, and 6 bases lay outside the gene matches. Germline V gives CDR1 MNHEY, CDR2 SVGEGT. The CDR3 totals 18 residues. CDR3: CASSYSDLAGLAKNIQYF. As DNA, the CDR3 is TGTGCCAGCAGTTACTCGGATCTAGCGGGATTAGCCAAAAACATTCAGTACTTC.

This clonotype was detected only a few times. J is TRBJ2-1 and V is TRBV27, with D possibly TRBD1 on 5 matching bases. V was pared by 3 bases and J by 7 bases, with 16 bases between. The CDR3 has 15 residues. From germline, CDR1 is MNHEY and CDR2 SMNVEV (reference sequence). The CDR3 nucleotides read TGTGCCAGCAGTTTTCAAGGGGCAGTTTTAAATGAGCAGTTCTTC. It is translated as CASSFQGAVLNEQFF.

The rearrangement uses TRBV30 and TRBJ2-3; D not certain. The germline CDR1 and CDR2 sequences are GTSNPN and SVGIG (reference sequence). The CDR3 loop spans 13 amino acids. Deletions cut 3 bases from V and 2 bases from J, with 9 bases between. The CDR3 here is CAWSRLVTDTQYF. The CDR3 nucleotides are TGTGCCTGGAGCAGACTTGTCACAGATACGCAGTATTTT. The entire variable domain, with the rest obtained from reference TRBV30 and TRBJ2-3, is as follows: SQTIHQWPATLVQPVGSPLSLECTVEGTSNPNLYWYRQAAGRGLQLLFYSVGIGQISSEVPQNLSASRPQDRQFILSSKKLLLSDSGFYLCAWSRLVTDTQYFGPGTRLTVL.

Many counts were recorded for this clonotype. The chain recombines TRBV7-2 with TRBJ2-3, with D possibly matching TRBD2 (7 bases). Germline V gene data show CDR1 as SGHTA and CDR2 as FQGNSA. V lost 7 bases, J lost 5 bases, and 13 bases lay in between. CDR3 length equals 13 residues. DNA of the CDR3: TGTGCCAGCAAGGGGGGGGCCAAAGATACGCAGTATTTT. Encoded protein: CASKGGAKDTQYF.

The chain combines TRBV12-3 or TRBV12-4 with TRBJ2-7, with D possibly TRBD1 on 5 matching bases. CDR3 length: 13 residues. Trimming stripped 6 bases from V and 2 bases from J, with 11 bases between. This CDR3 reads CASRTRGAYEQYF. DNA for the CDR3: TGTGCCAGCAGAACAAGGGGCGCCTACGAGCAGTACTTC.

The chain carries TRBV12-3 or TRBV12-4 and TRBJ2-3, with D hard to call. The CDR3 has 15 residues. V lost 1 base and J 2 bases, leaving 10 bases between the germline ends. This CDR3 is CASSLGLAFTDTQYF. CDR3 DNA sequence: TGTGCCAGCAGTTTAGGATTAGCCTTCACAGATACGCAGTATTTT.

This chain links TRBV27 with TRBJ2-7, with 10 bases lining up with TRBD1. CDR3 length: 16 residues. V shed 0 bases, J shed 5 bases, and the junction held 7 bases outside the gene matches. Germline CDR1 MNHEY, CDR2 SMNVEV (reference sequence). CDR3 coding DNA: TGTGCCAGCAGTTTATCCGGGACAGGGGCTTTCAACGAGCAGTACTTC. As protein: CASSLSGTGAFNEQYF.

This clonotype was seen a handful of times. V usage is TRBV15 and J usage is TRBJ1-2; 7 bases match TRBD1. This CDR3 has 14 amino acids. Looked up from germline, CDR1 is LNHNV and CDR2 is YYDKDF (reference sequence). Losses at the gene ends were 5 bases for V and 1 base for J; bases not matched to a gene: 4. CDR3 DNA sequence: TGTGCCACCAGCGAGGACAGGCTTAACTATGGCTACACCTTC. Amino acids: CATSEDRLNYGYTF. The complete variable domain, with remaining parts taken from reference TRBV15 and TRBJ1-2, reads DAMVIQNPRYQVTQFGKPVTLSCSQTLNHNVMYWYQQKSSQAPKLLFHYYDKDFNNEADTPDNFQSRRPNTSFCFLDIRSPGLGDTAMYLCATSEDRLNYGYTFGSGTRLTVV.

V usage is TRBV28 and J usage is TRBJ2-1, with D maybe TRBD2 (5 bases). This CDR3 region has 14 residues. Per the germline V gene, CDR1 is MDHEN and CDR2 is SYDVKM. V dropped 5 bases and J dropped 8 bases, with 16 bases sitting between them. The CDR3 loop is CASSPTWRSDEQFF. The CDR3 DNA is TGTGCCAGCAGTCCCACTTGGCGTAGCGATGAGCAGTTCTTC.

This clonotype showed up just a few times. The rearrangement joins TRBV12-3 or TRBV12-4 to TRBJ2-7; 11 bases line up with TRBD2. V lost 6 bases, J lost 7 bases, and 11 bases stayed unmatched. This CDR3 spans 15 amino acids. The CDR3 DNA is TGTGCCAGCAGACCCAATACGGGACTAGCGGAGGAGCAGTACTTC. Its translation: CASRPNTGLAEEQYF.